The 29 T cell receptor beta chains below all came from one sample that was sequenced in a study of T cell responses to AZD1222 COVID-19 vaccine. Repertoires were generated with immunoSEQ multiplex PCR, while TCRdb's copy carries only in-frame clones and drops some. The top ten hold roughly 1.5% of the sample, which has more than 95,000 clones, more than 70% seen once. Source: peripheral blood, taken on day 0 of AZD1222 vaccination. These receptor sequences come from an adult in good health.

The chain couples TRBV7-8 to TRBJ1-3; D gene uncertain. V was clipped by 5 bases and J by 1 base, with 15 bases between them. The CDR3 spans 16 residues. CDR1 is SGHVS, CDR2 FQNEAQ, per germline. This chain's CDR3 is CASSTRGVVSGNTIYF. CDR3 DNA sequence: TGTGCCAGCAGCACGCGGGGAGTGGTTTCTGGAAACACCATATATTTT.

V usage is TRBV19 and J usage is TRBJ1-2; no definite D call. This CDR3 is built from 15 residues. CDR1 LNHDA and CDR2 SQIVND come from the germline V gene (reference sequence). V was cut by 1 base and J by 3 bases, with 12 bases left in between. CDR3 residues: CASSIAFQRHYGYTF. The CDR3 coding sequence is TGTGCCAGTAGTATAGCGTTCCAGCGCCACTATGGCTACACCTTC.

CDR3 protein: CASSQGPPGQAGNTIYF. As DNA, the CDR3 is TGCGCCAGCAGCCAAGGGCCTCCGGGACAGGCTGGAAACACCATATATTTT. The chain links TRBV4-1 to TRBJ1-3; TRBD1 agrees at 8 bases. V trimming: 1 base; J trimming: 2 bases; junction bases outside the gene matches: 7. The V gene's germline CDR1 is MGHRA and CDR2 YSYEKL. The CDR3 covers 17 residues.

The chain couples TRBV5-4 to TRBJ1-2; D might be TRBD1 (6 bases). Germline CDR1 reads SGHNT; CDR2 reads YYREEE (reference sequence). V lost 2 bases, J lost 13 bases, and 15 bases lay in between. The CDR3 is made up of 12 amino acids. As DNA, the CDR3 is TGTGCCAGCAGCTTTTTCTCAGGGGTACTCACCTTC. It is translated as CASSFFSGVLTF.

J is TRBJ2-7 and V is TRBV6-6; 11 bases agree with TRBD1. The CDR3 runs 14 residues. Looked up from germline, CDR1 is MNHNY and CDR2 is SVGAGI (reference sequence). The ends lost 9 bases at V and 7 bases at J; junction bases unmatched: 11. The DNA of the CDR3 is TGTGCCAGTCACCAACCCGGGACAGGGGGGGAGCAGTACTTC. Its protein product is CASHQPGTGGEQYF.

This chain uses TRBV6-5 with TRBJ2-1; D call uncertain. The CDR3 is made up of 13 amino acids. In germline, CDR1 is MNHEY, CDR2 SVGAGI. V was pared by 0 bases and J by 9 bases, with 9 bases between. The CDR3 here is CASSYSMGGEQFF. The DNA of the CDR3 is TGTGCCAGCAGTTACTCGATGGGTGGTGAGCAGTTCTTC.

This clone was counted between two and nine times. The chain combines TRBV30 with TRBJ1-1, with unresolved D. This CDR3 has 13 residues. Germline loops: CDR1 GTSNPN, CDR2 SVGIG (reference sequence). Trimming stripped 5 bases from V and 1 base from J, with 11 bases between. In DNA form, the CDR3 reads TGTGCCTGGGGATATAGGGCGAACACTGAAGCTTTCTTT. Translating gives CAWGYRANTEAFF. The whole variable domain, remainder taken from reference TRBV30 and TRBJ1-1, is SQTIHQWPATLVQPVGSPLSLECTVEGTSNPNLYWYRQAAGRGLQLLFYSVGIGQISSEVPQNLSASRPQDRQFILSSKKLLLSDSGFYLCAWGYRANTEAFFGQGTRLTVV.

The chain joins TRBV6-5 to TRBJ1-2, with TRBD1 matching 7 bases. The J segment lost 0 bases and the V segment lost 7 bases, leaving 5 bases of the junction unmatched. The CDR3 runs 14 residues. Germline lookup yields CDR1 MNHEY and CDR2 SVGAGI. The CDR3 protein is CASTGGQANYGYTF. The CDR3 region has the DNA TGTGCCAGCACCGGAGGACAGGCTAACTATGGCTACACCTTC.

The chain employs TRBV11-1 and TRBJ1-3; TRBD1 aligns across 8 bases. Germline V gene lookup returns CDR1 SGHAT and CDR2 FQDESV (reference sequence). V was clipped by 0 bases and J by 4 bases; unmatched bases: 8. The CDR3 is made up of 17 amino acids. This CDR3 reads CASSLAPTGEGGNTIYF. CDR3 in DNA: TGTGCCAGCAGCTTAGCTCCGACAGGGGAGGGAGGAAACACCATATATTTT.

The CDR3 is CASTADNSPLHF. The DNA for the CDR3 is TGTGCCAGCACCGCCGATAATTCACCCCTCCACTTT. The rearrangement joins TRBV6-1 to TRBJ1-6; D remains unclear. The CDR3 runs 12 residues. The germline V and J ends were trimmed by 7 bases and 5 bases, with 6 bases remaining between them. Germline CDR1 MNHNS, CDR2 SASEGT.

The genes are TRBV2 and TRBJ2-7; a weak D match, TRBD2 (6 bases). Germline V gene data show CDR1 as SNHLY and CDR2 as FYNNEI. V lost 3 bases, J lost 0 bases, and 12 bases lay in between. The CDR3 runs 15 residues. The CDR3 is CASSEGRGNSYEQYF. The CDR3, as DNA: TGTGCCAGCAGTGAGGGACGGGGGAACTCCTACGAGCAGTACTTC. The full variable domain, in which reference TRBV2 and TRBJ2-7 provide the parts outside the CDR3, is EPEVTQTPSHQVTQMGQEVILRCVPISNHLYFYWYRQILGQKVEFLVSFYNNEISEKSEIFDDQFSVERPDGSNFTLKIRSTKLEDSAMYFCASSEGRGNSYEQYFGPGTRLTVT.

The chain carries TRBV27 and TRBJ2-7, with 7 bases aligning to TRBD1. Trimming cost V 5 bases and J 3 bases; bases outside gene matches: 4. CDR3 length: 13 amino acids. Germline V lookup: CDR1 MNHEY, CDR2 SMNVEV (reference sequence). CDR3 protein: CASSITGDYEQYF. CDR3 DNA sequence: TGTGCCAGCAGTATCACAGGGGACTACGAGCAGTACTTC.

The chain combines TRBV29-1 with TRBJ2-5; 7 nucleotides match TRBD2. This CDR3 is built from 11 residues. The V and J ends lost 0 bases and 9 bases, in that order; junction bases with no gene match: 1. Germline V gene data show CDR1 as SQVTM and CDR2 as ANQGSEA. The DNA for the CDR3 is TGCAGCGTTGAAGATGGGGGGGCCCAGTACTTC. As protein: CSVEDGGAQYF.

The CDR3 sequence is CASSQERTSPDTQYF. In DNA form, the CDR3 reads TGCGCCAGCAGCCAAGAAAGAACTAGCCCAGATACGCAGTATTTT. V and J are TRBV4-3 and TRBJ2-3; tentatively, D is TRBD2 (6 bases). The CDR3 has 15 amino acids. The germline V and J ends were trimmed by 0 bases and 4 bases, with 11 bases remaining between them. Looked up from germline, CDR1 is LGHNA and CDR2 is YSLEER.

The V gene is TRBV9, the J gene TRBJ2-3; tentatively, D is TRBD2 (6 bases). CDR3 size: 15 residues. The V and J ends lost 0 bases and 6 bases respectively, with 14 bases between them. Germline V gene data show CDR1 as SGDLS and CDR2 as YYNGEE. CDR3 amino acids: CASSVGWGGGDTQYF. As DNA, the CDR3 is TGTGCCAGCAGCGTAGGTTGGGGCGGAGGGGATACGCAGTATTTT.

The V gene is TRBV7-2, the J gene TRBJ2-1; no reliable D call. Trimming removed 3 bases at V and 7 bases at J, with 1 base between. CDR1 SGHTA and CDR2 FQGNSA come from the germline V gene. This CDR3 is 10 amino acids long. CDR3 amino acids: CASSFNEQFF. For the CDR3, the DNA is TGTGCCAGCAGCTTTAATGAGCAGTTCTTC.

The chain carries TRBV4-1 and TRBJ2-1; the D is unclear. This CDR3 has 18 residues. Germline values: CDR1 MGHRA, CDR2 YSYEKL. Trimming took off 1 base at V and 0 bases at J, with 16 bases between the two ends. CDR3 nucleotide sequence: TGCGCCAGCAGCCAAGGTGGTGGTATACCCAGCTCCTACAATGAGCAGTTCTTC. Its protein product is CASSQGGGIPSSYNEQFF.

The rearrangement links TRBV6-4 to TRBJ1-2; TRBD1 agrees at 7 bases. The V segment lost 7 bases and the J segment 1 base; nucleotides outside the gene matches: 6. Germline CDR1 reads MRHNA; CDR2 reads SNTAGT. CDR3 length: 14 amino acids. The CDR3 protein is CASIGGLDNYGYTF. The CDR3 DNA is TGTGCCAGCATAGGGGGCTTGGATAACTATGGCTACACCTTC.

J is TRBJ2-7 and V is TRBV11-2; D not certain. The CDR3 totals 13 residues. The germline gives CDR1 SGHAT, CDR2 FQNNGV. The V gene lost 2 bases and the J gene lost 6 bases, with 11 bases spanning the gap. CDR3 nucleotide sequence: TGTGCCAGCAGCTTATGGCCAGCCAGCGAGCAGTACTTC. Encoded protein: CASSLWPASEQYF.

This chain uses TRBV5-8 with TRBJ1-1; 7 bases are shared with TRBD1. Germline V gene sequence: CDR1 SGHTS, CDR2 YDEGEE. V lost 0 bases and J lost 4; bases outside the gene matches: 6. The CDR3 consists of 15 residues. The CDR3, as DNA: TGTGCCAGCAGCTTGGGTAGGGGGCCAGGCACTGAAGCTTTCTTT. Its translation: CASSLGRGPGTEAFF.

The chain uses TRBV6-5 and TRBJ1-5; no clear D gene. The length of the CDR3 is 14 residues. The germline V gene has CDR1 MNHEY and CDR2 SVGAGI. Trimming left V 6 bases short and J 2 bases short, with 11 bases between. The CDR3: CASRKEVRNQPQHF. The DNA for the CDR3 is TGTGCCAGCAGAAAAGAGGTACGCAATCAGCCCCAGCATTTT.

This chain links TRBV7-9 with TRBJ1-6; the D gene is possibly TRBD1 (5 bases). The germline V and J ends were trimmed by 0 bases and 10 bases, with 10 bases remaining between them. This CDR3 contains 14 residues. The V gene's germline CDR1 is SEHNR and CDR2 FQNEAQ (reference sequence). The CDR3 bases are TGTGCCAGCAGCTTAGCGGGGGTTGGGTCACCCCTCCACTTT. This sequence encodes CASSLAGVGSPLHF. Drawing the rest from reference TRBV7-9 and TRBJ1-6, the complete variable domain is DTGVSQNPRHKITKRGQNVTFRCDPISEHNRLYWYRQTLGQGPEFLTYFQNEAQLEKSRLLSDRFSAERPKGSFSTLEIQRTEQGDSAMYLCASSLAGVGSPLHFGNGTRLTVT.

This chain uses TRBV5-4 with TRBJ2-2; 11 bases line up with TRBD2. CDR1 and CDR2 (germline): SGHNT, YYREEE (reference sequence). This CDR3 is 16 amino acids long. Trimming removed 0 bases from V and 2 bases from J; junction bases left unmatched: 0. The CDR3 DNA follows: TGTGCCAGCAGCTTGGGACTAGCGGGAAACACCGGGGAGCTGTTTTTT. As protein: CASSLGLAGNTGELFF.

This rearrangement joins TRBV24-1 to TRBJ2-1; perhaps D is TRBD1 or TRBD2 (5 bases each). Looked up from germline, CDR1 is KGHDR and CDR2 is SFDVKD. There are 18 residues in the CDR3. Trimming shortened V by 3 bases and J by 4 bases, and 21 bases separated the two germline ends. The CDR3 bases are TGTGCCACCAGTGATACTCCGGGACCCCCAAGGGGATACAATGAGCAGTTCTTC. Residues: CATSDTPGPPRGYNEQFF.

This rearrangement joins TRBV11-3 to TRBJ2-1; 7 bases agree with TRBD2. The CDR3 runs to 13 residues. Trimming removed 3 bases from V and 9 bases from J; junction bases left unmatched: 5. Per the germline V gene, CDR1 is SGHNT and CDR2 is YENEEA. The CDR3 spells CASSFPRESEQFF. CDR3 DNA: TGTGCCAGCAGCTTCCCGCGGGAGTCTGAGCAGTTCTTC.

The V call is TRBV9, the J call TRBJ2-5, with 9 bases that match TRBD2. V was clipped by 4 bases and J by 4 bases; unmatched bases: 8. This CDR3 has 15 amino acids. CDR1 and CDR2 from the germline V gene are SGDLS and YYNGEE. The CDR3 nucleotides read TGTGCCAGCAGCCATTCTGGTAGCGGGAGAGAGACCCAGTACTTC. The encoded protein is CASSHSGSGRETQYF.

This chain joins TRBV28 and TRBJ2-2, with D maybe TRBD1 (6 bases). Trimming removed 1 base from V and 4 bases from J, with 16 bases in between. CDR3 length: 17 amino acids. CDR1 is MDHEN, CDR2 SYDVKM, per germline. The CDR3 DNA reads TGTGCCAGCAGTTTATTCCTCGCGGCAGGGGTCACCGGGGAGCTGTTTTTT. Protein sequence: CASSLFLAAGVTGELFF.

The CDR3 coding sequence is TGTGCCAGCTCATTCCTGACAGGGGAGGTAGAGACCCAGTACTTC. Its protein is CASSFLTGEVETQYF. This sequence joins TRBV18 and TRBJ2-5; 8 bases map to TRBD1. Germline V gives CDR1 KGHSH, CDR2 LQKENI. The CDR3 is 15 residues long. J lost 4 bases, V lost 5 bases, and 9 bases had no gene match.

The chain recombines TRBV5-1 with TRBJ2-3, with 7 bases identical to TRBD2. This CDR3 has 16 amino acids. Germline-derived CDR1 and CDR2 are SGHRS and YFSETQ. J gave up 0 bases and V 0 bases, and 4 bases lay outside the gene matches. CDR3 sequence reads: CASSLEAGVSTDTQYF. CDR3 DNA sequence: TGCGCCAGCAGCTTGGAGGCGGGAGTGAGCACAGATACGCAGTATTTT.